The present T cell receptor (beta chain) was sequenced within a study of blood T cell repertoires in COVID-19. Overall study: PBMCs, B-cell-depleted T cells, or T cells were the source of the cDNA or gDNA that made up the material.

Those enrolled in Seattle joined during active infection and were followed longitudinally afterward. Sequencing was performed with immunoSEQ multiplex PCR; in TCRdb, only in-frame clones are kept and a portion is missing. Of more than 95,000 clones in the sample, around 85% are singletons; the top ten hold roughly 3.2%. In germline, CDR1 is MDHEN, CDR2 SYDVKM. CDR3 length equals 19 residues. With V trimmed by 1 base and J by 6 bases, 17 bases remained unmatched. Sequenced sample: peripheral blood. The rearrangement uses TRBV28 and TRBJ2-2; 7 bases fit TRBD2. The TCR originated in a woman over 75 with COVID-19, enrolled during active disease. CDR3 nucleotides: TGTGCCAGCAGTTTATTGGCCGGGGGGTTAAGGGGATACGCCGGGGAGCTGTTTTTT. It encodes CASSLLAGGLRGYAGELFF.